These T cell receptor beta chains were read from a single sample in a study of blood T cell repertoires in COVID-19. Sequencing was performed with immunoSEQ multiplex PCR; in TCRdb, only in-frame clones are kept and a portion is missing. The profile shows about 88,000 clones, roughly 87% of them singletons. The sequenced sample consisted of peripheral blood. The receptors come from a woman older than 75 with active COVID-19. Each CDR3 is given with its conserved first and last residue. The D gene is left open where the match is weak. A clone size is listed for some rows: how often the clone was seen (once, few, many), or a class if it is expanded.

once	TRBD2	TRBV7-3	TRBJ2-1	TGTGCCAGCAGCTCCACCGGGACTAGATGGGTCAATGAGCAGTTCTTC	CASSSTGTRWVNEQFF
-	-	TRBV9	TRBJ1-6	TGTGCCAGCAGCGAATACCGGGACATATATAATTCACCCCTCCACTTT	CASSEYRDIYNSPLHF
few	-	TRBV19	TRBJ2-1	TGTGCCAGTAGCCGACAGGAAAGCTCCTACAATGAGCAGTTCTTC	CASSRQESSYNEQFF
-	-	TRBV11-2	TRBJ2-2	TGTGCCAGCACCTTGGGCCCGAACACCGGGGAGCTGTTTTTT	CASTLGPNTGELFF
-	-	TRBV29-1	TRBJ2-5	TGCAGCGTTGCCGGGAAGGAGACCCAGTACTTC	CSVAGKETQYF
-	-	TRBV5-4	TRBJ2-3	TGTGCCAGCAGCCAGGAGGCGGTCTTAAGCACAGATACGCAGTATTTT	CASSQEAVLSTDTQYF
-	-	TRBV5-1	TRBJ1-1	TGCGCCAGCAGCCCCCCAGGAGGCCGGGGGGACACTGAAGCTTTCTTT	CASSPPGGRGDTEAFF
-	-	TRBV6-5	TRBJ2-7	TGTGCCAGCAGATCCCCCGGGACCTACGAGCAGTACTTC	CASRSPGTYEQYF
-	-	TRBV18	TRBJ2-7	TGTGCCAGCTCACCGACAGGATATAGGGGCGAGCAGTACTTC	CASSPTGYRGEQYF
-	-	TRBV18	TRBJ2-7	TGTGCCAGCTCACCAGGTTCAGGCGAGCAGTACTTC	CASSPGSGEQYF
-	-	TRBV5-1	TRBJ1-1	TGCGCCAGCAGCCCCTTGACAATGAACACTGAAGCTTTCTTT	CASSPLTMNTEAFF
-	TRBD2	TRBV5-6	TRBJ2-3	TGTGCCAGCAGCTGGACTAGCGGGGGCCCCACAGATACGCAGTATTTT	CASSWTSGGPTDTQYF
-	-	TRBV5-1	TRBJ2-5	TGCGCCAGCAGCGCGGGGAACGGGGGGCGAGCGCAAGAGACCCAGTACTTC	CASSAGNGGRAQETQYF
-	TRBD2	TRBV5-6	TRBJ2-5	TGTGCCAGCAGCCTCAGACTAGCGGGAGGGCCCGGAATCCAAGAGACCCAGTACTTC	CASSLRLAGGPGIQETQYF
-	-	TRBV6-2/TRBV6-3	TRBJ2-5	TGTGCCAGCAGTTACAACCCCCCCGGGACAAGGCGGCGAGAGACCCAGTACTTC	CASSYNPPGTRRRETQYF
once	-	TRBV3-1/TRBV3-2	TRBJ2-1	TGTGCCAGCAGCCGGGACTTAAACTACAATGAGCAGTTCTTC	CASSRDLNYNEQFF
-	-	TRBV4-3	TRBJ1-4	TGCGCCAGCAGCCAAGATGGGGCAGGGCCTGAAAAACTGTTTTTT	CASSQDGAGPEKLFF
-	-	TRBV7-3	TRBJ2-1	TGTGCCAGCAGCTTCTCGTCCCACAATGAGCAGTTCTTC	CASSFSSHNEQFF
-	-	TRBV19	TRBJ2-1	TGTGCCAGTAGTACGTACAATGAGCAGTTCTTC	CASSTYNEQFF
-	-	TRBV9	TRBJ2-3	TGTGCCAGTAGACTAGGCACAGATACGCAGTATTTT	CASRLGTDTQYF
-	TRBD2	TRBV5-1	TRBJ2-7	TGCGCCAGCAGCAAGGGGACTAGCGGTCTCTACGAGCAGTACTTC	CASSKGTSGLYEQYF
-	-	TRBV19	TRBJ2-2	TGTGCCAGTAGTATTCGTCTGGACTTTTCGAACACCGGGGAGCTGTTTTTT	CASSIRLDFSNTGELFF
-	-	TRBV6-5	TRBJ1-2	TGTGCCAGCAGTCGAACGGGGGGCGGACAGGGCTACACCTTC	CASSRTGGGQGYTF
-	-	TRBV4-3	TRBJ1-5	TGCGCCAGCAGCCAAGATCCCAGGGATCAGCCCCAGCATTTT	CASSQDPRDQPQHF
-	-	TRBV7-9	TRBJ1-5	TGTGCCAGCAGCCCAGGACAGTTTCAGCCCCAGCATTTT	CASSPGQFQPQHF
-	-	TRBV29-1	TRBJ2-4	TGCAGCGTTGAATGGACCCCAGGGGGGCTAGCCAAAAACATTCAGTACTTC	CSVEWTPGGLAKNIQYF
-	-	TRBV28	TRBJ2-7	TGTGCCAGCAGTTTACGGGGAGTGGGGGAGCAGTACTTC	CASSLRGVGEQYF
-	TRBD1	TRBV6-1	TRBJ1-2	TGTGCCAGCAGTGAGACAGGGTATGGCTACACCTTC	CASSETGYGYTF
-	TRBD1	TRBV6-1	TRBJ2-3	TGTGCCAGCAGTGACACGCAAACGACAGGGATTCTCACAGATACGCAGTATTTT	CASSDTQTTGILTDTQYF
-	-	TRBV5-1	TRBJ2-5	TGCGCCAGCAGCTTCACTTCGTTGACAGGCCAACAAGAGACCCAGTACTTC	CASSFTSLTGQQETQYF
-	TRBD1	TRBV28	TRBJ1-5	TGTGCCAGCAGGGCGACAGGGCCTAGCAATCAGCCCCAGCATTTT	CASRATGPSNQPQHF
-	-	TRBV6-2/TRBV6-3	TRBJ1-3	TGTGCCAGCAGTACCGTTCGGGGGGGCGTCTCTGGAAACACCATATATTTT	CASSTVRGGVSGNTIYF
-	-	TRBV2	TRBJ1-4	TGTGCCAGCAGTCCATCCGCGGCAACTAATGAAAAACTGTTTTTT	CASSPSAATNEKLFF
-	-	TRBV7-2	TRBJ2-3	TGTGCCAGCAGCTCTTACTTAGATACGCAGTATTTT	CASSSYLDTQYF
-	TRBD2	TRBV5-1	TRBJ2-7	TGCGCCAGCAGGAATAGCGGGAGTTCGGTCTACGAGCAGTACTTC	CASRNSGSSVYEQYF
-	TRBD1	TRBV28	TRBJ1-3	TGTGCCAGCAGTCCAGGGGGAAAAATCTCTGGAAACACCATATATTTT	CASSPGGKISGNTIYF
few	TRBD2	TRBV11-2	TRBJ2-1	TGTGCCAGCAGCACAGGACGGATACTAGCGACCTACAATGAGCAGTTCTTC	CASSTGRILATYNEQFF
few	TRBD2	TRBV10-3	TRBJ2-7	TGTGCCATCAGTGAGCCCACCGGGACTAGCGGGAGTGGCGAGCAGTACTTC	CAISEPTGTSGSGEQYF
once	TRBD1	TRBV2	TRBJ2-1	TGTGCCAGTAGGGACAGGGACAATGAGCAGTTCTTC	CASRDRDNEQFF
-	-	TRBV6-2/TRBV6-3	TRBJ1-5	TGTGCCAGCAGTACTGGTTCCCCCCCCATTCAGCCCCAGCATTTT	CASSTGSPPIQPQHF
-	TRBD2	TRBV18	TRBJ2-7	TGTGCCAGCTCACCAAATTCGGCTAGCGGCGGCTACGAGCAGTACTTC	CASSPNSASGGYEQYF
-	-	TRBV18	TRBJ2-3	TGTGCCAGCTCACCACCCTCAGAAAGCACAGATACGCAGTATTTT	CASSPPSESTDTQYF
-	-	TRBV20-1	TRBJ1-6	TGCAGTGCTAGTGGAGGATCACCCCTCCACTTT	CSASGGSPLHF
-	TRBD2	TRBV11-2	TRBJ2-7	TGTGCCAGCAGCTTAACTTCCAGCGGGAGGGCGGAGCTCTACGAGCAGTACTTC	CASSLTSSGRAELYEQYF
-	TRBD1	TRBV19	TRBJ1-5	TGTGCCAGTAGCACAGGGGGCGGGATACAGCCCCAGCATTTT	CASSTGGGIQPQHF
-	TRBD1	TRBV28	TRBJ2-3	TGTGCCAGCAGTTCGTCCGGGACAGGGGGCGATACGCAGTATTTT	CASSSSGTGGDTQYF
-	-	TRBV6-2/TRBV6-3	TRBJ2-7	TGTGCCAGCAGTTACCCTGGACTTTCAGAGCAGTACTTC	CASSYPGLSEQYF
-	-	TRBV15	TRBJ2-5	TGTGCCACCACAAAGGGGGTTGGGGAAGAGACCCAGTACTTC	CATTKGVGEETQYF
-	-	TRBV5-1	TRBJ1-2	TGCGCCAGCAGCTTGGTGGGGGGGAGCTACACCTTC	CASSLVGGSYTF
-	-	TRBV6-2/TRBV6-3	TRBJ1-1	TGTGCCAGCAGTTTCCTGGGGGGGGATGAAGCTTTCTTT	CASSFLGGDEAFF
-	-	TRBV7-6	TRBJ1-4	TGTGCCAGCAGCTTAGGCACAGTTTCAGGGGAAAAACTGTTTTTT	CASSLGTVSGEKLFF